This T cell receptor (beta chain) emerged from a study of regulatory T cells in long-lasting Graves disease. The TCR beta library used iRepertoire HTBI primers with Arm-PCR amplification of CDR3. Per the study methods: The samples yielded 62 TRBV and approximately 15 TRBJ segments. TCRdb recomputed calls from the multiplex PCR reads with MiXCR, one row per CDR3 protein. The V and J calls follow TCRdb's processing rather than the paper's. The sample has some 440,000 distinct CDR3 sequences, around 21% seen once; the top ten hold 6.5% to 8%. The CDR3 loop spans 13 amino acids. Trimming removed 8 bases at V and 4 bases at J, with 14 bases between. As for time point: persistent/refractory GD, antithyroid drugs over 5 years with positive TRAb. The TCR library was made from RNA extracted from PBMCs. Comment on this clonotype: A read error may be the cause here, since a much bigger clone is one base away.

This sequence originates from a female donor with Graves disease. The specimen comprised peripheral blood mononuclear cells (PBMCs), sampled when the disease was refractory, from a patient treated with antithyroid drugs. The chain recombines TRBV12-3 or TRBV12-4 with TRBJ1-1; a possible D gene is TRBD1 (5 bases). CDR3 sequence: CASGSFQGTEAFF. The CDR3 DNA sequence: TGTGCCAGCGGTTCCTTCCAGGGCACTGAAGCTTTCTTT.